This T cell receptor (beta chain) was found in a study of blood T cells in healthy people across ages. There are 14 residues in the CDR3. Trimming stripped 1 base from V and 6 bases from J, with 13 bases between. Germline CDR1 is SGHTA and CDR2 is FQGNSA. This clonotype came up many times. The use of a sample-barcoded 5' primer and a J-beta primer mix characterized a second PCR of about 6 to 11 cycles. Each CDR3 protein is one row after TCRdb ran MiXCR on the 5' RACE reads. Of approximately 960,000 distinct CDR3 sequences listed, about 28% are singletons. The same data also contributed to another study, on T cells of mothers and their children.

The receptor was derived from a woman aged 40 to 49 in good health. Sequencing was carried out using blood. V gene TRBV7-2 combines with J gene TRBJ2-7; D remains ambiguous. DNA for the CDR3: TGTGCCAGCAGCTTAGATCCGCAAAGTCGCGAGCAGTACTTC. Its protein is CASSLDPQSREQYF.